The clone carrying this T cell receptor (beta chain) was observed a single time. Its specificity is unknown. Built from TCR beta cDNA, the libraries had unique molecular identifiers in them. T cells numbering roughly 0.85 to 11 million gave rise to a few hundred thousand cDNA molecules. Via MiXCR, TCRdb re-called the PCR reads, giving one row per CDR3 protein. The data show hundreds of thousands of distinct CDR3 sequences, about 60% seen once. The data stem from a study of post-analysis software for immune sequencing data. Study-wide background: Relapsing-remitting, secondary progressive and progressive-relapsing multiple sclerosis courses were included.

Trimming took 11 bases from V and 4 from J, leaving 14 bases between them. The CDR3 runs to 13 residues. Germline V lookup: CDR1 KGHDR, CDR2 SFDVKD. Study results and caveats: F measure showed strong co-clustering of same-batch samples. Those with multiple sclerosis, the patient group, showed significantly lower normalized Chao1 diversity than controls. There were five or six TRBV segments more frequent in patients than controls, and TRBV5-6, TRBV5-1 and TRBV20-1 were among them.

The chain employs TRBV24-1 and TRBJ1-5; D is possibly TRBD1 (6 bases). The specimen sequenced was blood. The receptor was isolated from a girl aged 2-10 years with multiple sclerosis. CDR3 protein: CANSRRGNQPQHF. For the CDR3, the DNA is TGTGCCAACAGCCGCAGGGGTAATCAGCCCCAGCATTTT.